Following are 28 T cell receptor beta chains from one sample sequenced in a study of tumor-infiltrating lymphocytes in primary liver carcinoma (dated by TCRdb to the late 2010s). Without any cell sorting, total RNA and DNA were extracted together from approximately 22-30 mg of bulk tissue using the AllPrep DNA/RNA mini kit. Sequencing instrument: Illumina HiSeq 2500. Using a constant-region primer and ProtoScript II reverse transcriptase, TCRbeta-specific cDNA was reverse-transcribed from approximately 0.5 ug total RNA. The TCRbeta libraries were prepared through three rounds of nested multiplex PCR following a slightly modified ARM-PCR procedure. The first two PCR rounds used multiplex TRBV1-TRBV30 forward primers with a Cbeta reverse primer, each for about 11 cycles. Using fastp trimming at Q25 and MiXCR clonotype assembly, TCRdb reanalyzed the public sequencing data and kept in-frame beta chains. Rows are combined by CDR3 protein, so each entry shows the most common genes and DNA. The sample records about 120,000 distinct CDR3 sequences, approximately 71% of which are singletons. The ten most abundant clones make up 8.1% of the sample.

Specimen: tumor-adjacent normal liver tissue. Receptor source: a woman aged 55-70 years with primary liver carcinoma and hepatitis B virus infection.

The V and J genes are TRBV7-9 and TRBJ2-1; D tentatively reads TRBD1 or TRBD2 (5 bases each). There are 16 residues in the CDR3. The V gene lost 3 bases and the J gene lost 7 bases, with 19 bases spanning the gap. Germline V gene sequence: CDR1 SEHNR, CDR2 FQNEAQ (reference sequence). CDR3 in DNA: TGTGCCAGCAGCTTGCCCCACGTCGGGGCGTGGAATGAGCAGTTCTTC. Its protein product is CASSLPHVGAWNEQFF.

To note about this clonotype: Being one base from a much bigger clone, this may be a read error. V and J are TRBV30 and TRBJ2-7, with 8 bases lining up with TRBD2. Trimming removed 8 bases from V and 4 bases from J; junction bases left unmatched: 10. Per germline, CDR1 GTSNPN and CDR2 SVGIG (reference sequence). This CDR3 region has 13 residues. CDR3 loop: CARTVGGAYEQYF. CDR3 bases: TGTGCCCGGACCGTCGGGGGGGCTTACGAGCAGTACTTC. Drawing the rest from reference TRBV30 and TRBJ2-7, the complete variable domain is SQTIHQWPATLVQPVGSPLSLECTVEGTSNPNLYWYRQAAGRGLQLLFYSVGIGQISSEVPQNLSASRPQDRQFILSSKKLLLSDSGFYLCARTVGGAYEQYFGPGTRLTVT.

This clonotype occurred many times. The genes are TRBV10-3 and TRBJ2-2; D unclear. The CDR3 has 12 residues. CDR1 ENHRY and CDR2 SYGVKD come from the germline V gene. V was shortened by 6 bases and J by 6 bases, with 8 bases between the two germline ends. CDR3 coding DNA: TGTGCCATCAGAAATCGACCCGGGGAGCTGTTTTTT. This encodes CAIRNRPGELFF.

A note on this clonotype: Because it lacks the conserved phenylalanine or tryptophan at the end, this CDR3 is likely a read error. The gene calls are TRBV11-2 and TRBJ2-3; no clear D. The CDR3 covers 12 residues. Per the germline V gene, CDR1 is SGHAT and CDR2 is FQNNGV. The CDR3: CDSSPWVDTQYS. CDR3 DNA sequence: TGTGACAGCAGCCCCTGGGTGGATACGCAGTATTCT.

A remark on this clonotype: A single base separates this from a much larger clone, so it may be a read error. V usage is TRBV28 and J usage is TRBJ2-1, with D possibly matching TRBD2 (6 bases). The CDR3 is made up of 15 amino acids. Germline CDR1 reads MDHEN; CDR2 reads SYDVKM. V gave up 5 bases and J gave up 4 bases, with 15 bases separating them. The DNA for the CDR3 is TGTGCCAGCAGTCCCGCGGGGACCAAGTACAATGAGCAGTTCTTC. This translates into CASSPAGTKYNEQFF.

Turning to this clonotype: This sequence may be a read error, since a much larger clone differs from it by one base. V and J are TRBV28 and TRBJ1-1; D is undetermined. Per the germline V gene, CDR1 is MDHEN and CDR2 is SYDVKM. The CDR3 is 16 residues long. CDR3 nucleotides: TGTGCCGGCAGCCAATGGATAAGTGGGTGGAACACTGAAGCTTTCTTT. Encoded protein: CAGSQWISGWNTEAFF.

The table lists this clonotype with a count of one. In this CDR3 the conserved last residue, phenylalanine or tryptophan, is missing, so a read error is likely. J is TRBJ1-3 and V is TRBV4-2; a possible D gene is TRBD1 (5 bases). This CDR3 is 16 amino acids long. V lost 2 bases to trimming and J lost 2 bases, with 13 bases between them. Germline V gene data show CDR1 as LGHNA and CDR2 as YNFKEQ. The CDR3 DNA reads as TGTGCCAGCAGCCAAAATGAAGGGGATACTGGAAACACCATATATCTT. Translated, it gives CASSQNEGDTGNTIYL.

Points on this clonotype: The junction departs from germline at one end; a sequencing error may be responsible. The chain couples TRBV12-3 or TRBV12-4 to TRBJ2-7; a possible D gene is TRBD2 (5 bases). This CDR3 has 18 amino acids. The CDR3 nucleotides are TGTGCCAGCAGTTTCGGAAGGACTGGCGAGAGGGTTTCATACGAGCTGTACTTC. As protein: CASSFGRTGERVSYELYF.

For this clonotype: This sequence may be a read error, since a much larger clone differs from it by one base. CDR3 region: CASSLGYWLVGGPPTYEQYF. In nucleotides, the CDR3 is TGTGCCAGCAGCTTAGGGTACTGGCTAGTGGGAGGGCCTCCCACCTACGAGCAGTACTTC. This sequence joins TRBV7-8 and TRBJ2-7, with TRBD2 matching 7 bases. The J segment lost 2 bases and the V segment lost 1 base, leaving 20 bases of the junction unmatched. There are 20 residues in the CDR3. Looked up from germline, CDR1 is SGHVS and CDR2 is FQNEAQ.

The chain carries TRBV6-1 and TRBJ1-5; tentative D call: TRBD1 (6 bases). In germline, CDR1 is MNHNS, CDR2 SASEGT. The CDR3 totals 14 residues. V dropped 9 bases and J dropped 2 bases, with 14 bases sitting between them. CDR3 nucleotides: TGTGCCAGTAGGGGAAGGGGGTGCAATCAGCCCCAGCATTTT. Protein product: CASRGRGCNQPQHF.

The sample holds a few counts of this clonotype. Since a much larger clone is just one base distant, this may be a read error. The CDR3 end shows no conserved phenylalanine or tryptophan, and so a read error is likely. The V call is TRBV4-1, the J call TRBJ2-2; TRBD1 is a possible D gene (6 bases). Germline assignment: CDR1 MGHRA and CDR2 YSYEKL. This CDR3 contains 17 residues. V gave up 2 bases and J gave up 6 bases, with 19 bases separating them. Written as DNA, the CDR3 is TGCGCCAGCAGCCAACAACTCTTGTATTCAGGGGCCGGGGAGCTGTTTTAT. It encodes CASSQQLLYSGAGELFY.

This clonotype was counted ten times or more. The chain carries TRBV14 and TRBJ1-3; D is ambiguous. The length of the CDR3 is 14 residues. V gave up 3 bases and J gave up 2 bases, with 8 bases separating them. Germline CDR1 SGHDN, CDR2 FVKESK. The CDR3 reads CASSQNPTGNTIYF. In nucleotides, the CDR3 is TGTGCCAGCAGCCAGAACCCAACTGGAAACACCATATATTTT.

Of note for this clonotype: Just one base apart from a much larger clone, this may be a read error. The chain couples TRBV28 to TRBJ1-3; no definite D call. CDR1 MDHEN and CDR2 SYDVKM come from the germline V gene. CDR3 length equals 14 residues. Trimming cost V 5 bases and J 0 bases, with 8 bases left between them. For the CDR3, the DNA is TGTGCCAGCAGTCCATGGGGCTCTGGAAACACCATATATTTT. As protein: CASSPWGSGNTIYF. The full variable domain, in which reference TRBV28 and TRBJ1-3 provide the parts outside the CDR3, is DVKVTQSSRYLVKRTGEKVFLECVQDMDHENMFWYRQDPGLGLRLIYFSYDVKMKEKGDIPEGYSVSREKKERFSLILESASTNQTSMYLCASSPWGSGNTIYFGEGSWLTVV.

The V and J genes are TRBV11-2 and TRBJ1-1; D ambiguous. V was pared by 7 bases and J by 1 base, with 19 bases between. CDR1 is SGHAT and CDR2 is FQNNGV in the germline V gene. The CDR3 covers 16 residues. The CDR3 DNA reads TGTGCCAGCAACTCCTTAACAGCGGATCGGAACACTGAAGCTTTCTTT. It yields the protein CASNSLTADRNTEAFF.

Comment on this clonotype: Sequence at one end of the junction differs from germline and may be a read error. The rearrangement uses TRBV11-2 and TRBJ2-2; 11 bases match TRBD2. Looked up from germline, CDR1 is SGHAT and CDR2 is FQNNGV. The length of the CDR3 is 16 residues. The CDR3 sequence is CASSKLAGVGTRELFF. In nucleotides, the CDR3 is TGTGCCAGCAGCAAACTAGCGGGAGTTGGCACCAGGGAGCTGTTTTTT.

Worth noting for this clonotype: Here the CDR3 omits its conserved ending phenylalanine or tryptophan, so a read error is the likely source. V usage is TRBV6-1 and J usage is TRBJ2-7, with 8 bases matching TRBD2. V was pared by 3 bases and J by 0 bases, with 4 bases of the junction left unmatched. Germline assignment: CDR1 MNHNS and CDR2 SASEGT. This CDR3 is built from 15 residues. The CDR3 loop is CASSEASGGSYEQYI. CDR3 nucleotide sequence: TGTGCCAGCAGTGAGGCGAGCGGGGGCTCCTACGAGCAGTACATC.

This clonotype turned up a few times. Without the conserved terminal phenylalanine or tryptophan, this CDR3 likely stems from a read error. V is TRBV2 and J is TRBJ2-5, with D tentatively TRBD1 (6 bases). Germline CDR1 reads SNHLY; CDR2 reads FYNNEI. Trimming removed 7 bases at V and 5 bases at J, with 23 bases between. The length of the CDR3 is 16 residues. The CDR3 reads CASNRVPIQGRETQYL. CDR3 coding DNA: TGTGCCAGCAATAGAGTTCCCATACAGGGCCGGGAGACCCAGTACCTC.

The V and J genes are TRBV6-2 or TRBV6-3 and TRBJ2-7; possible D gene TRBD1, 6 bases. The CDR3 covers 11 residues. Trimming left V 5 bases short and J 9 bases short, with 11 bases between. Germline values: CDR1 MNHEY, CDR2 SVGEGT. The chain's CDR3 is CASSTGIVQYF. The CDR3 DNA sequence: TGTGCCAGCAGTACAGGGATCGTGCAGTACTTC.

This clonotype has at least ten counts. V gene TRBV10-2 combines with J gene TRBJ2-3; D remains unclear. Germline V lookup: CDR1 WSHSY, CDR2 SAAADI. The CDR3 totals 14 residues. V lost 7 bases and J 1 base, leaving 12 bases between the germline ends. DNA of the CDR3: TGCGCCAGCATTGGCCTTAGGGGCACAGATACGCAGTATTTT. It encodes CASIGLRGTDTQYF.

This clonotype was seen repeatedly, ten times or more. This chain links TRBV28 with TRBJ1-5; no firm D call. Trimming left V 8 bases short and J 0 bases short, with 8 bases between. The V gene's germline CDR1 is MDHEN and CDR2 SYDVKM. The CDR3 is 13 amino acids. CDR3 sequence reads: CASRIYSNQPQHF. The DNA of the CDR3 is TGTGCCAGCCGTATTTATAGCAATCAGCCCCAGCATTTT.

To note about this clonotype: Because it lacks the conserved phenylalanine or tryptophan at the end, this CDR3 is likely a read error. The rearrangement links TRBV11-2 to TRBJ2-7; D not resolved. The germline V gene has CDR1 SGHAT and CDR2 FQNNGV. CDR3 length: 14 residues. The CDR3 DNA follows: TGTGAGAGCAGCTTAGCACGGAGAGCCTACGAGCAGTACTCC. It encodes CESSLARRAYEQYS.

Notes on this clonotype: Because the CDR3 is missing its conserved closing phenylalanine or tryptophan, this is likely a read error. This chain uses TRBV6-5 with TRBJ1-6, with D possibly being TRBD1 (6 bases). This CDR3 region has 15 residues. CDR1 MNHEY and CDR2 SVGAGI come from the germline V gene. V gave up 5 bases and J gave up 5 bases, with 13 bases separating them. Here the CDR3 DNA reads TGTGCCAGCAGTCAGGACAGAAGTCATAATTCACCCCTCCACCTT. Amino acid sequence: CASSQDRSHNSPLHL.

This clonotype has just one count. This chain links TRBV24-1 with TRBJ2-1; D is unresolved. The CDR3 length is 14 residues. CDR1 KGHDR and CDR2 SFDVKD come from the germline V gene. V was shortened by 4 bases and J by 6 bases, with 12 bases between the two germline ends. The CDR3 DNA reads TGTGCCACCAGTGACCCGTTCAACCTCAATGAGCAGTTCTTC. It specifies CATSDPFNLNEQFF.

With respect to this clonotype: Because the CDR3 is missing its conserved closing phenylalanine or tryptophan, this is likely a read error. It is unclear where the CDR3 begins or ends on the DNA, so no DNA is shown, and the CDR3 is as TCRdb lists it. V is TRBV11-2 and J is TRBJ2-7. Both ends counted, the CDR3 spans 11 residues. Per the germline V gene, CDR1 is SGHAT and CDR2 is FQNNGV. CDR3 protein: CASSPANFLEY.

Regarding this clonotype: Mismatch with germline at one junction end may stem from a read error. This chain connects TRBV28 to TRBJ2-7; TRBD1 aligns across 7 bases. Germline V gives CDR1 MDHEN, CDR2 SYDVKM. The CDR3 covers 14 residues. The CDR3 DNA sequence: TGTGCCGGCAGTCAAAGACAGGGCAACCACGAGCATTACTTC. Amino acids: CAGSQRQGNHEHYF. Together with reference TRBV28 and TRBJ2-7, the CDR3 gives the full variable domain: DVKVTQSSRYLVKRTGEKVFLECVQDMDHENMFWYRQDPGLGLRLIYFSYDVKMKEKGDIPEGYSVSREKKERFSLILESASTNQTSMYLCAGSQRQGNHEHYFGPGTRLTVT.

As concerns this clonotype: A much bigger clone sits one base away, suggesting this may be a read error. The genes are TRBV28 and TRBJ2-7, with 12 positions matching TRBD2. Trimming at V came to 4 bases and at J to 2 bases, leaving 3 bases not matched to a gene. This CDR3 has 15 amino acids. Germline assignment: CDR1 MDHEN and CDR2 SYDVKM. The CDR3 DNA reads as TGTGCCAGCAGTTCGACTAGCGGGGGAACCTACGAGCAGTACTTC. The encoded protein is CASSSTSGGTYEQYF.

Concerning this clonotype: This may be a read error, as it is one base from a much larger clone. This chain joins TRBV7-9 and TRBJ2-5; tentatively, D is TRBD2 (5 bases). This CDR3 has 16 amino acids. V lost 4 bases, J lost 3 bases, and 18 bases lay in between. Germline CDR1 and CDR2: SEHNR and FQNEAQ (reference sequence). Here the CDR3 DNA reads TGTGCCAGCAGCTCATCCATAGCGAGAGGGAAAGAGACCCAGTACTTC. This gives the protein CASSSSIARGKETQYF. Drawing the rest from reference TRBV7-9 and TRBJ2-5, the complete variable domain is DTGVSQNPRHKITKRGQNVTFRCDPISEHNRLYWYRQTLGQGPEFLTYFQNEAQLEKSRLLSDRFSAERPKGSFSTLEIQRTEQGDSAMYLCASSSSIARGKETQYFGPGTRLLVL.

This clonotype has just a few counts. This could be a read error, since a much larger clone is one nucleotide away. The chain employs TRBV30 and TRBJ2-1, with 7 bases aligning to TRBD2. CDR1 and CDR2 (germline): GTSNPN, SVGIG (reference sequence). This CDR3 has 12 residues. CDR3 sequence reads: CTWDYGYNEQFF. CDR3 coding DNA: TGTACCTGGGACTACGGGTACAATGAGCAGTTCTTC.